This T cell receptor (beta chain) was found in a study of STAT5B mutations in CD4+ large granular lymphocyte leukemia. Study details: Healthy donors showed HLA-associated enrichment of the CDR3 'QG' motif. Study-wide results and limits: TRBV06-family usage was enriched in top patient clones (8/27) versus controls (2/35).

The assay was run at survey level. Clones were sequenced by immunoSEQ multiplex PCR, and TCRdb holds only the in-frame ones, with some missing. Altogether over 25,000 clones are present, about 71% being singletons, with the ten largest covering less than 2.5%. Germline V gives CDR1 SGHTA, CDR2 FQGNSA. This CDR3 is built from 15 residues. Trimming took off 1 base at V and 1 base at J, with 10 bases between the two ends. A note on this clone: Its antigen is unknown.

V is TRBV7-2 and J is TRBJ1-1; D unclear. The source material was CD4+ T cells from blood buffy coats. The clonotype comes from a human donor in good health. The DNA of the CDR3 is TGTGCCAGCAGCTTAGTGGTCCTGGGGAACACTGAAGCTTTCTTT. It codes for CASSLVVLGNTEAFF.